These T cell receptor beta chains were read from a single sample in a study of blood T cell repertoires in COVID-19. Sequencing used immunoSEQ multiplex PCR; TCRdb keeps in-frame clones, though not all of them. The repertoire consists of around 190,000 clones, with roughly 80% occurring once and the leading ten covering around 6.9%. The specimen was peripheral blood. The receptors shown here come from a man in his sixties with acute or convalescent COVID-19. CDR3s include the opening cysteine and the closing phenylalanine or tryptophan. D genes are given only for firm matches. The listing skips clone size in some rows; elsewhere it reads once, few, many or a size class.

CASSPSGGGNQPQHF,TGTGCCAGCTCACCGTCAGGGGGAGGCAATCAGCCCCAGCATTTT,NA,TRBJ1-5,TRBD1,TRBV18
CASTTAGNTIYF,TGTGCCAGCACTACGGCTGGAAACACCATATATTTT,NA,TRBJ1-3,NA,TRBV9
CASSLGGTGPYEQYF,TGTGCCAGCAGCTTAGGGGGGACAGGTCCCTACGAGCAGTACTTC,NA,TRBJ2-7,TRBD1,TRBV11-2
CASLDRGTYEQYF,TGCGCCAGCTTGGACAGGGGGACCTACGAGCAGTACTTC,NA,TRBJ2-7,TRBD1,TRBV10-2
CATQTDKSTDTQYF,TGTGCCACCCAGACAGACAAGAGCACAGATACGCAGTATTTT,NA,TRBJ2-3,NA,TRBV19
CASSLARLRSYNEQFF,TGTGCCAGCAGCTTGGCCAGGCTCCGTTCCTACAATGAGCAGTTCTTC,few,TRBJ2-1,NA,TRBV5-4
CASSLVSGLAAYEQYF,TGTGCCAGCAGCTTAGTGTCGGGACTAGCGGCCTACGAGCAGTACTTC,NA,TRBJ2-7,TRBD2,TRBV7-8
CASSEEGRDRGRGAFF,TGCGCCAGCAGTGAAGAGGGAAGGGACAGGGGTCGAGGAGCTTTCTTT,NA,TRBJ1-1,TRBD1,TRBV10-1
CASSPDGSGEKLFF,TGTGCCAGCAGCCCAGACGGTTCAGGGGAAAAACTGTTTTTT,NA,TRBJ1-4,NA,TRBV7-3
CASSLDSGRAGEQYF,TGCGCCAGCAGCTTAGATAGCGGGCGAGCGGGCGAGCAGTACTTC,few,TRBJ2-7,TRBD2,TRBV5-1
CSVEGMTGVNTEAFF,TGCAGCGTTGAAGGAATGACAGGGGTGAACACTGAAGCTTTCTTT,NA,TRBJ1-1,TRBD1,TRBV29-1
CASSIGVGQAGPYEQYF,TGTGCCAGTAGTATAGGGGTTGGGCAGGCTGGTCCCTACGAGCAGTACTTC,few,TRBJ2-7,NA,TRBV19
CASSSTGTSRPDTQYF,TGTGCCAGCAGTTCAACCGGGACTAGCCGCCCAGATACGCAGTATTTT,NA,TRBJ2-3,TRBD2,TRBV5-4
CATSELASGRASTDTQYF,TGTGCCACCAGTGAATTAGCTAGCGGGAGGGCCAGCACAGATACGCAGTATTTT,NA,TRBJ2-3,TRBD2,TRBV24-1
CASSIVRGGGDTEAFF,TGTGCCAGTAGTATAGTTCGGGGCGGGGGCGACACTGAAGCTTTCTTT,NA,TRBJ1-1,NA,TRBV19
CASSDGQYFYEQYF,TGTGCCAGCAGCGATGGACAGTACTTCTACGAGCAGTACTTC,NA,TRBJ2-7,NA,TRBV6-6
CASSSGTSGLTDTQYF,TGTGCCAGCAGCTCCGGGACTAGCGGGCTAACAGATACGCAGTATTTT,NA,TRBJ2-3,TRBD2,TRBV7-9
CASSQDLNRGTQQPQHF,TGCGCCAGCAGCCAAGATCTGAACAGGGGGACGCAGCAGCCCCAGCATTTT,NA,TRBJ1-5,TRBD1,TRBV4-1
CASEGTSGSNEQFF,TGTGCCAGCGAGGGGACTAGCGGGAGTAATGAGCAGTTCTTC,NA,TRBJ2-1,TRBD2,TRBV2
CASSVGGASIWNEQFF,TGTGCCAGCAGTGTTGGGGGGGCCTCGATATGGAATGAGCAGTTCTTC,NA,TRBJ2-1,NA,TRBV27
CASSPGQYSPLHF,TGTGCCAGCAGCCCAGGACAGTACTCACCCCTCCACTTT,NA,TRBJ1-6,NA,TRBV7-2
CASSRTGSRDEQYF,TGTGCCAGCAGCCGGACAGGGTCCAGGGACGAGCAGTACTTC,NA,TRBJ2-7,TRBD1,TRBV3-1/TRBV3-2
CSVQQGASYEQYF,TGCAGCGTCCAACAGGGGGCCTCCTACGAGCAGTACTTC,NA,TRBJ2-7,TRBD1,TRBV29-1
CASSVVPSGRNNEQFF,TGTGCCAGCAGCGTAGTGCCTAGCGGCAGAAACAATGAGCAGTTCTTC,NA,TRBJ2-1,TRBD2,TRBV9
CAIRQDRDGNSPLHF,TGTGCCATCAGGCAGGACAGGGACGGTAATTCACCCCTCCACTTT,NA,TRBJ1-6,TRBD1,TRBV10-3
CATSRVNRRNEKLFF,TGTGCCACCAGCAGAGTTAACAGGCGCAATGAAAAACTGTTTTTT,NA,TRBJ1-4,NA,TRBV15
CASSGVDRGGYGYTF,TGCGCCAGCAGCGGAGTGGACAGGGGCGGCTATGGCTACACCTTC,NA,TRBJ1-2,TRBD1,TRBV5-1
CSAHYYGYTF,TGCAGTGCCCATTACTATGGCTACACCTTC,once,TRBJ1-2,NA,TRBV20-1
CSVGTSGGYNEQFF,TGCAGCGTTGGGACTAGCGGGGGGTACAATGAGCAGTTCTTC,NA,TRBJ2-1,TRBD2,TRBV29-1
CASASRDEQYF,TGTGCCAGCGCTAGCCGGGACGAGCAGTACTTC,NA,TRBJ2-7,NA,TRBV7-6
CASRPSAYNEQFF,TGCGCCAGCAGGCCCAGCGCCTACAATGAGCAGTTCTTC,NA,TRBJ2-1,NA,TRBV5-1
CASSQGLAGSEQYF,TGTGCCAGCAGCCAAGGCCTAGCGGGCTCCGAGCAGTACTTC,NA,TRBJ2-7,TRBD2,TRBV27
CASSLRQGQPQHF,TGTGCCAGCAGCTTGCGGCAGGGGCAGCCCCAGCATTTT,NA,TRBJ1-5,NA,TRBV5-5
CASSFSGVLVLTF,TGTGCCAGCAGTTTCTCAGGGGTCCTCGTCCTGACTTTC,once,TRBJ2-6,NA,TRBV12-3/TRBV12-4
CASSQDPGGALGANVLTF,TGTGCCAGCAGCCAAGACCCCGGTGGGGCGCTTGGGGCCAACGTCCTGACTTTC,NA,TRBJ2-6,NA,TRBV3-1/TRBV3-2
CASSWGTNGNQPQHF,TGTGCCAGCAGCTGGGGGACAAATGGCAATCAGCCCCAGCATTTT,few,TRBJ1-5,NA,TRBV7-9
CASSIRVRGEQYF,TGTGCCAGTAGTATCAGGGTAAGGGGCGAGCAGTACTTC,NA,TRBJ2-7,NA,TRBV19
CASSPGGVVTEAFF,TGTGCCAGCTCACCAGGAGGGGTAGTCACTGAAGCTTTCTTT,NA,TRBJ1-1,NA,TRBV18
CASSEAGGREKLFF,TGTGCCAGCAGTGAAGCAGGTGGGAGGGAAAAACTGTTTTTT,NA,TRBJ1-4,NA,TRBV6-1
CASSLTGGEQYF,TGCGCCAGCAGCTTGACTGGTGGCGAGCAGTACTTC,NA,TRBJ2-7,NA,TRBV5-1
CAWSVPGQRSYEQYF,TGTGCCTGGAGTGTACCCGGACAGCGCTCCTACGAGCAGTACTTC,NA,TRBJ2-7,NA,TRBV30
CASSSGSEAFF,TGTGCCAGCAGCTCCGGGTCTGAAGCTTTCTTT,NA,TRBJ1-1,NA,TRBV7-3
CASSADRGQGYGYTF,TGTGCCAGCAGCGCTGACAGGGGACAGGGCTATGGCTACACCTTC,once,TRBJ1-2,TRBD1,TRBV7-2
CASSVLAELDNEQFF,TGTGCCAGCAGCGTATTAGCGGAACTTGACAATGAGCAGTTCTTC,few,TRBJ2-1,NA,TRBV9
CASSPRGASGYTF,TGTGCCAGCAGCCCCAGGGGGGCGAGTGGCTACACCTTC,NA,TRBJ1-2,TRBD1,TRBV4-2
CASSPPRLGDYGYTF,TGTGCCAGCAGTCCTCCCAGGCTCGGCGACTATGGCTACACCTTC,NA,TRBJ1-2,NA,TRBV28
CASPGTSGSPEQFF,TGTGCCAGTCCCGGGACTAGCGGGAGTCCTGAGCAGTTCTTC,NA,TRBJ2-1,TRBD2,TRBV9
CASSLSLAASYEQYF,TGTGCCAGCAGTTTAAGTTTGGCGGCCTCCTACGAGCAGTACTTC,NA,TRBJ2-7,NA,TRBV28
CASSKAVEEKLFF,TGCGCCAGCAGCAAGGCGGTGGAAGAAAAACTGTTTTTT,NA,TRBJ1-4,NA,TRBV5-1
CASSQDPEQGEQAFF,TGTGCCAGCAGCCAAGATCCGGAGCAGGGGGAACAAGCTTTCTTT,NA,TRBJ1-1,TRBD1,TRBV3-1/TRBV3-2
CASRTYSTGGAAFF,TGTGCCAGCAGAACATACTCAACAGGGGGCGCAGCTTTCTTT,few,TRBJ1-1,TRBD1,TRBV7-9